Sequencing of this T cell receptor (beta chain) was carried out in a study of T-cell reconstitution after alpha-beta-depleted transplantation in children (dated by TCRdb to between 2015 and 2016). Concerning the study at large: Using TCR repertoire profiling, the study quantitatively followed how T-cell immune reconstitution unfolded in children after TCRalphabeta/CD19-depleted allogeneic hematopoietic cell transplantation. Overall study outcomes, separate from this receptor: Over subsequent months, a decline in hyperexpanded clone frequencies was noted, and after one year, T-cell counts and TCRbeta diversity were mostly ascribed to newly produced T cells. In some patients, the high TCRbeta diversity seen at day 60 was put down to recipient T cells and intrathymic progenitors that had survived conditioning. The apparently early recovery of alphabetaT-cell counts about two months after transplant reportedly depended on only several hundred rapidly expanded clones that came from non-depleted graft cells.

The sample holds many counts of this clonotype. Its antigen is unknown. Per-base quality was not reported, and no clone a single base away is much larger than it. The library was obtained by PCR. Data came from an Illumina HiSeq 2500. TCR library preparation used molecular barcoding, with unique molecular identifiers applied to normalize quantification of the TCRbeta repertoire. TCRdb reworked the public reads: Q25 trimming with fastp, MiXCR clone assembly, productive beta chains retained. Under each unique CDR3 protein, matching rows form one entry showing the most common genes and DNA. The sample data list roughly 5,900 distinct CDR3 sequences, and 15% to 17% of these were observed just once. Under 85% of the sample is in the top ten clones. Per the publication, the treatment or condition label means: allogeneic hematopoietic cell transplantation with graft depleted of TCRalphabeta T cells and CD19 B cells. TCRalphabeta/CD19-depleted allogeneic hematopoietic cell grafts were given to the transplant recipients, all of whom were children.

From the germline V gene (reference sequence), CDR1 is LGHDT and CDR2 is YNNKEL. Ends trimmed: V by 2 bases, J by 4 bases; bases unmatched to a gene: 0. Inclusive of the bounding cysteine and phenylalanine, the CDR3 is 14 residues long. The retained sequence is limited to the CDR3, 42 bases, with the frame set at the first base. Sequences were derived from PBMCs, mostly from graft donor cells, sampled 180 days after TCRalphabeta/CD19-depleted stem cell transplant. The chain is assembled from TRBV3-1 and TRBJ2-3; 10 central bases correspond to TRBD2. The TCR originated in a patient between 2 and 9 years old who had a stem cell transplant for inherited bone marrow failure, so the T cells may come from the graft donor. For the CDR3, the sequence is CASSQLAGADTQYF. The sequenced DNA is TGTGCCAGCAGCCAACTAGCGGGAGCAGATACGCAGTATTTT.